This TCR beta chain was retrieved from a study of CD8 T cells in Susac syndrome. Regarding the study as a whole: Acknowledgment was made by the study that its TCR sequencing and HLA analysis involved a relatively small number of individuals.

About this clonotype itself: The antigen is undetermined.

CDR1 SGHRS and CDR2 YFSETQ come from the germline V gene. V lost 4 bases to trimming and J lost 3 bases, with 13 bases between them. This CDR3 region has 14 residues. Random hexamers were used to reverse transcribe the RNA input (about 0.5 to 1 ug). TCRdb called the immunoSEQ multiplex PCR reads again in MiXCR, with one record for every CDR3 protein. The table lists approximately 190,000 distinct CDR3 sequences, more than 90% of them singletons. V is TRBV5-1 and J is TRBJ1-2; tentatively, D is TRBD1 (6 bases). The TCR comes from a human donor with Susac syndrome. Sequenced input: CD4+ T cells from PBMCs. CDR3 coding DNA: TGCGCCAGCAGCCGAACAGGGAGTGACTATGGCTACACCTTC. The encoded protein is CASSRTGSDYGYTF.